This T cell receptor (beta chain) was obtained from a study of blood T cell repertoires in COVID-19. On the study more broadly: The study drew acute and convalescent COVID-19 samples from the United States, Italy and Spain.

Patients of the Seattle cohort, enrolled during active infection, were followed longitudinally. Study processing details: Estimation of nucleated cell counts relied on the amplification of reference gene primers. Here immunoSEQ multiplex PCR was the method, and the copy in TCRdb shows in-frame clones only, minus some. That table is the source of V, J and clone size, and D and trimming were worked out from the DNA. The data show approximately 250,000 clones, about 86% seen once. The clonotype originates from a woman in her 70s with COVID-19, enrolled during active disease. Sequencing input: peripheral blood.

The CDR3 is CASSRGLAGDTGELFF. The CDR3 DNA reads as TGCGCCAGCAGCCGAGGACTAGCGGGGGACACCGGGGAGCTGTTTTTT. V is TRBV4-1 and J is TRBJ2-2; 13 nucleotides match TRBD2. Looked up from germline, CDR1 is MGHRA and CDR2 is YSYEKL. J was trimmed by 3 bases and V by 4 bases; bases with no gene match: 2. This CDR3 contains 16 residues.